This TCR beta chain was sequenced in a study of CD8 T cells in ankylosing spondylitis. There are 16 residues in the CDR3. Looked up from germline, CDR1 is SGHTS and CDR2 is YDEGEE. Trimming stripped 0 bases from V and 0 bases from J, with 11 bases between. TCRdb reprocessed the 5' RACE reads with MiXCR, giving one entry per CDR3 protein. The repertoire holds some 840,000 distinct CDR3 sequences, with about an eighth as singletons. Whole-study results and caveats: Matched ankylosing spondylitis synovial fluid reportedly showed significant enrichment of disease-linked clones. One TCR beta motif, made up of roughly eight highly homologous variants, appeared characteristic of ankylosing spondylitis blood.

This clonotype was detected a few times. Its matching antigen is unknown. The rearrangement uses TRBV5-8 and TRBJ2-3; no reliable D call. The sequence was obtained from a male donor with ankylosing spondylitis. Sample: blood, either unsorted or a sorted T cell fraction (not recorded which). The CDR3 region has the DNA TGTGCCAGCAGCTTGGTGAACAGCCCTAGCACAGATACGCAGTATTTT. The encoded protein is CASSLVNSPSTDTQYF.